These T cell receptor beta chains were read from a single sample in a study of identifying expanded T cells in peripheral blood. Some clones are missing from TCRdb's copy, which holds only in-frame ones; the method was immunoSEQ multiplex PCR. Of about 58,000 clones listed, roughly 90% are singletons. Sequenced sample: blood. The receptors were gathered from a person aged 18 to 75 in good health. The CDR3 runs from the conserved cysteine through the conserved F or W.

J	V	CDR3
TRBJ2-1	TRBV15	CATSRQALLAGGRYEQFF
TRBJ1-1	TRBV7-2	CASSRDLNTEAFF
TRBJ2-2	TRBV7-9	CASSRDTGELFF
TRBJ1-6	TRBV11-2	CASSLRGMENSPLHF
TRBJ2-2	TRBV5-1	CASSPTSGGTGELFF
TRBJ1-5	TRBV10-2	CASAQGDNQPQHF
TRBJ2-5	TRBV6-5	CASTTSGGAETQYF
TRBJ2-7	TRBV18	CASSPPQGGGTSEQYF
TRBJ2-5	TRBV7-9	CASSLGVGDQETQYF
TRBJ2-2	TRBV5-6	CASSSMAGSSTGELFF
TRBJ2-7	TRBV7-2	CASSSQEGSSYEQYF
TRBJ2-7	TRBV6-5	CASSPGLPALEQYF
TRBJ1-2	TRBV7-9	CASSLEAFGGYTF
TRBJ2-1	TRBV29-1	CSILVPNEQFF
TRBJ2-3	TRBV4-3	CASSPRTSDTDTQYF
TRBJ2-7	TRBV5-1	CASSLEQGGHSYEQYF
TRBJ1-6	TRBV7-6	CASSLARGIGRGDSPLHF
TRBJ1-3	TRBV7-9	CASSFGISGNTIYF
TRBJ1-2	TRBV19	CASSVQLRDRYGYTF
TRBJ1-2	TRBV13	CASSLAPRDRAEGYTF
TRBJ2-5	TRBV5-1	CASSLIPGETQYF
TRBJ2-7	TRBV30	CAWSLDPSYEQYF
TRBJ1-5	TRBV6-1	CASSEGGTGRVSNQPQHF
TRBJ1-6	TRBV7-2	CASSLGATVENSPLHF
TRBJ2-7	TRBV29-1	CSVSDRGPGEQYF
TRBJ1-1	TRBV11-2	CASSPGTPTPRNTEAFF
TRBJ2-5	TRBV5-1	CASSLRGLQETQYF
TRBJ1-2	TRBV7-6	CASSPAGTIYGYTF
TRBJ2-7	TRBV9	CASSEPRGGSKRQGTFYEQYF
TRBJ1-4	TRBV25-1	CASSELDRRTLNEKLFF
TRBJ2-1	TRBV5-1	CASSKGLSVDEQFF
TRBJ2-3	TRBV4-1	CASRAGTPHTDTQYF
TRBJ2-1	TRBV4-3	CASSETSGGAWQFF
TRBJ2-3	TRBV5-5	CASTRPLDTQYF
TRBJ2-3	TRBV5-1	CASSPTAAGRTDTQYF
TRBJ2-1	TRBV27	CASSWGGLGYNEQFF
TRBJ2-3	TRBV4-2	CASSQAYTDTQYF
TRBJ2-5	TRBV10-3	CAISRQHQETQYF
TRBJ2-1	TRBV14	CASSQEYRREQFF
TRBJ2-5	TRBV6-5	CASSYSDSQETQYF
TRBJ2-3	TRBV10-3	CAISARTGGSTDTQYF
TRBJ1-2	TRBV5-1	CASSLEPGQGYGYTF
TRBJ2-2	TRBV7-6	CASSLSRLPAGELFF
TRBJ2-7	TRBV9	CASSPGYGSSYEQYF
TRBJ2-3	TRBV6-5	CASSLPGTQYF
TRBJ2-2	TRBV4-1	CASSQSRTSGGGELFF
TRBJ2-3	TRBV28	CASSLRMEVGVTQYF
TRBJ2-5	TRBV7-9	CASSFGRRIGETQYF
TRBJ2-1	TRBV19	CASSKRGQGYEQFF
TRBJ1-2	TRBV19	CASSMSGGNYGYTF